Shown below are 28 T cell receptor beta chains from a single sample sequenced in a study of T cells in Graves' hyperthyroidism and ophthalmopathy. RNA transcripts yielded amplified TCR beta CDR3 regions. In the first-round RT-PCR of the TCR CDR3, the HTBI primer set was used. TCRdb independently ran MiXCR on the multiplex PCR reads; one entry per CDR3 protein. The repertoire has around 490,000 distinct CDR3 sequences, about 20% of them found once; the top ten carry around 50%. The material sequenced was blood. All receptors derive from a man aged 35-49 years with Graves' ophthalmopathy.

This chain joins TRBV2 and TRBJ2-7; D remains unclear. Germline V gene sequence: CDR1 SNHLY, CDR2 FYNNEI. V lost 6 bases to trimming and J lost 3 bases, with 12 bases between them. This CDR3 contains 13 residues. CDR3 residues: CASRGFLGYEQYF. CDR3 DNA: TGTGCCAGCAGGGGATTTTTGGGCTACGAGCAGTACTTC.

This clonotype was counted many times. V and J are TRBV12-3 or TRBV12-4 and TRBJ2-5; 8 bases agree with TRBD1. The length of the CDR3 is 16 residues. V dropped 5 bases and J dropped 2; count of bases not matched to a gene: 10. CDR3 in amino acids: CASSNRQGRGQETQYF. The CDR3 nucleotides are TGTGCCAGCAGTAACCGACAGGGGCGTGGGCAAGAGACCCAGTACTTC.

This clonotype was seen more than once but under ten times. J is TRBJ1-4 and V is TRBV7-9; possibly TRBD1 for D (5 bases). Trimming stripped 1 base from V and 0 bases from J, with 9 bases between. The CDR3 runs 16 residues. The V gene's germline CDR1 is SEHNR and CDR2 FQNEAQ (reference sequence). The CDR3 sequence is CASSLDGTATNEKLFF. The CDR3 bases are TGTGCCAGCAGCTTAGACGGGACTGCAACTAATGAAAAACTGTTTTTT.

This clonotype was seen repeatedly, ten times or more. The rearrangement links TRBV20-1 to TRBJ1-5; D is uncertain. This CDR3 comprises 13 residues. Trimming left V 1 base short and J 3 bases short, with 7 bases between. The germline V gene encodes CDR1 DFQATT and CDR2 SNEGSKA (reference sequence). CDR3 bases: TGCAGTGCTAGAGGGAGGTCCAATCAGCCCCAGCATTTT. It is translated as CSARGRSNQPQHF.

This clonotype appeared many times. The CDR3 spells CASNGGVTDTQYF. The DNA for the CDR3 is TGTGCCAGCAACGGGGGGGTCACAGATACGCAGTATTTT. The J gene is TRBJ2-3, the V gene TRBV28; 8 nucleotides line up with TRBD2. J was trimmed by 2 bases and V by 7 bases; bases with no gene match: 2. The germline V gene has CDR1 MDHEN and CDR2 SYDVKM. The CDR3 is 13 residues long. The entire variable domain, with the rest obtained from reference TRBV28 and TRBJ2-3, is as follows: DVKVTQSSRYLVKRTGEKVFLECVQDMDHENMFWYRQDPGLGLRLIYFSYDVKMKEKGDIPEGYSVSREKKERFSLILESASTNQTSMYLCASNGGVTDTQYFGPGTRLTVL.

This chain connects TRBV14 to TRBJ1-1, with D tentatively TRBD1 (5 bases). Germline V gene lookup returns CDR1 SGHDN and CDR2 FVKESK. The CDR3 contains 14 residues. V was shortened by 4 bases and J by 4 bases, with 13 bases between the two germline ends. CDR3 coding DNA: TGTGCCAGCAGCCTACCAGGGTGGGCCACTGAAGCTTTCTTT. Its protein is CASSLPGWATEAFF. Variable domain in full (rest from reference TRBV14 and TRBJ1-1): EAGVTQFPSHSVIEKGQTVTLRCDPISGHDNLYWYRRVMGKEIKFLLHFVKESKQDESGMPNNRFLAERTGGTYSTLKVQPAELEDSGVYFCASSLPGWATEAFFGQGTRLTVV.

A note on this clonotype: A much more abundant neighbour one base away suggests this may be a read error. The V gene is TRBV28, the J gene TRBJ1-2; D might be TRBD1 (6 bases). The CDR3 spans 15 residues. Germline assignment: CDR1 MDHEN and CDR2 SYDVKM. CDR3 sequence reads: CASSFPSQRGYGCTF. The CDR3 coding sequence is TGTGCCAGCAGTTTCCCCTCACAGAGGGGGTATGGCTGCACCTTC.

There are a few counts of this clonotype. This chain links TRBV5-1 with TRBJ2-1; 12 nucleotides align to TRBD2. This CDR3 is 14 amino acids long. CDR1 and CDR2 (germline): SGHRS, YFSETQ. The trim removed 7 bases at V and 6 bases at J, leaving 5 bases unmatched. CDR3 DNA sequence: TGCGCCAGCGGGCTAGCGGGAGGGGGCAATGAGCAGTTCTTC. Residues: CASGLAGGGNEQFF.

This clonotype has a handful of counts. The chain carries TRBV20-1 and TRBJ2-7; D possibly corresponds to TRBD1 (5 bases). CDR1 and CDR2 from the germline V gene are DFQATT and SNEGSKA (reference sequence). The ends were cut back, 7 bases at V and 1 base at J, with 26 bases in the middle. CDR3 size: 17 residues. The CDR3 reads CSVTPVTVPIDSYEQYF. DNA of the CDR3: TGCAGTGTTACTCCCGTGACAGTCCCGATCGATTCCTACGAGCAGTACTTC.

This clonotype was detected only once. The J gene is TRBJ2-1, the V gene TRBV3-1; either TRBD1 or TRBD2 may fit D (5 bases each). Trimming took off 1 base at V and 8 bases at J, with 15 bases between the two ends. Germline V gene lookup returns CDR1 LGHDT and CDR2 YNNKEL (reference sequence). The CDR3 has 15 amino acids. The CDR3 sequence: CASSQGGAGLYEQFF. CDR3 nucleotides: TGTGCCAGCAGCCAAGGAGGGGCAGGGTTGTATGAGCAGTTCTTC.

This clonotype was recorded many times. The V gene is TRBV20-1, the J gene TRBJ2-1, with unresolved D. Germline V lookup: CDR1 DFQATT, CDR2 SNEGSKA (reference sequence). The CDR3 runs to 12 residues. V lost 5 bases, J lost 7 bases, and 12 bases lay in between. CDR3 DNA: TGCAGTGCTGGTCGCCTTACTAATGAGCAGTTCTTC. The encoded protein is CSAGRLTNEQFF.

This clonotype was counted only a few times. The CDR3 bases are TGTGCCAGCAGCTTAAACGGACAGGGGGCCGGGGAGACCCAGTACTTC. Amino acids: CASSLNGQGAGETQYF. The gene calls are TRBV7-3 and TRBJ2-5; 11 positions agree with TRBD1. The germline V gene encodes CDR1 SGHTA and CDR2 FQGTGA. V gave up 1 base and J gave up 5 bases; unmatched junction bases: 6. The CDR3 spans 16 residues.

This clonotype was found a few times. The chain couples TRBV29-1 to TRBJ2-3; D is possibly TRBD1 (6 bases). The CDR3 has 15 amino acids. CDR1 SQVTM and CDR2 ANQGSEA come from the germline V gene. V shed 6 bases and J shed 6 bases, with 22 bases lying between them. For the CDR3, the DNA is TGCAGCGTCACCCCTAGACAGGACCTATGGGATACGCAGTATTTT. Translated, it gives CSVTPRQDLWDTQYF.

This clonotype was seen many times. The CDR3 DNA reads TGTGCCAGCAGCCAAGTGCCGGGGAGCAACACTGAAGCTTTCTTT. Its translation is CASSQVPGSNTEAFF. The chain combines TRBV3-1 with TRBJ1-1; D ambiguous. Germline V gives CDR1 LGHDT, CDR2 YNNKEL (reference sequence). The CDR3 contains 15 residues. Trimming stripped 1 base from V and 2 bases from J, with 11 bases between.

The V gene is TRBV20-1, the J gene TRBJ2-7, with D tentatively TRBD1 or TRBD2 (5 bases each). The CDR3 runs 16 residues. Trimming shortened V by 0 bases and J by 0 bases, and 15 bases separated the two germline ends. The germline gives CDR1 DFQATT, CDR2 SNEGSKA (reference sequence). The CDR3 nucleotides are TGCAGTGCTAGAGAACTGGGACCGCAAAGCTCCTACGAGCAGTACTTC. This gives the protein CSARELGPQSSYEQYF.

The chain couples TRBV6-2 or TRBV6-3 to TRBJ2-2; a weak D match, TRBD2 (5 bases). Trimming removed 2 bases from V and 3 bases from J, with 13 bases in between. CDR1 and CDR2 from the germline V gene are MNHEY and SVGEGT. The CDR3 has 16 residues. CDR3 nucleotides: TGTGCCAGCAGTTACGGGGTAGTGAGGGACACCGGGGAGCTGTTTTTT. Its translation: CASSYGVVRDTGELFF.

About this clonotype: Possible read error: a much larger clone is one base away. The V gene is TRBV5-1, the J gene TRBJ1-2, with TRBD1 as a possible D gene (5 bases). In germline, CDR1 is SGHRS, CDR2 YFSETQ. The CDR3 has 12 residues. The DNA of the CDR3 is TGCGCCAACAGCTGGGACGGAGATGGCTACACCTTC. This translates into CANSWDGDGYTF.

In regard to this clonotype: The junction differs from germline at one of its ends, possibly a read error. The chain has TRBV27 and TRBJ1-6, with 9 bases identical to TRBD1. Germline V CDR1 and CDR2: MNHEY, SMNVEV (reference sequence). The CDR3 covers 17 residues. In DNA form, the CDR3 reads TGTGTCAGCAGTTTATACAGGGGGCTTAGAGGGAATTCACCCCTCCACTTT. It yields the protein CVSSLYRGLRGNSPLHF.

The chain couples TRBV6-1 to TRBJ1-6; a possible D gene is TRBD1 (5 bases). With 5 bases removed from V and 6 bases from J, the gap between germline ends came to 17 bases. From germline, CDR1 is MNHNS and CDR2 SASEGT. The length of the CDR3 is 16 residues. The CDR3: CASSLSRRGGNSPLHF. The CDR3 DNA is TGTGCCAGCAGTCTATCCAGGCGGGGGGGTAATTCACCCCTCCACTTT.

The rearrangement joins TRBV14 to TRBJ2-2, with 14 bases aligning to TRBD2. The CDR3 totals 20 residues. Germline CDR1 is SGHDN and CDR2 is FVKESK. V trimming: 0 bases; J trimming: 5 bases; junction bases outside the gene matches: 11. CDR3 bases: TGTGCCAGCAGCCAAGATTGGGCCGGGACTAGCGGGAGAGTTACCGGGGAGCTGTTTTTT. Protein sequence: CASSQDWAGTSGRVTGELFF.

This sequence joins TRBV7-8 and TRBJ1-3; no clear D gene. This CDR3 is 16 amino acids long. Germline assignment: CDR1 SGHVS and CDR2 FQNEAQ. V lost 1 base, J lost 0 bases, and 10 bases lay in between. The CDR3 sequence is CASSLERPISGNTIYF. The CDR3 nucleotides are TGTGCCAGCAGCTTAGAGAGACCGATCTCTGGAAACACCATATATTTT.

CDR3 region: CASSLSITGRTEAFF. The CDR3 DNA is TGTGCCAGCAGTTTATCTATAACAGGCCGAACTGAAGCTTTCTTT. V gene TRBV27 combines with J gene TRBJ1-1, with D perhaps TRBD1 (5 bases). CDR3 length: 15 residues. Germline V CDR1 and CDR2: MNHEY, SMNVEV (reference sequence). The V end lost 0 bases, the J end lost 5 bases, and 13 bases lay between the germline ends.

This clonotype appeared a few times. V is TRBV12-3 or TRBV12-4 and J is TRBJ1-2; D remains unclear. The V gene lost 6 bases and the J gene lost 4 bases, with 15 bases spanning the gap. CDR3 length: 14 residues. The CDR3 DNA reads as TGTGCCAGCAGCCTCAATGGAGGGATCTATGGCTACACCTTC. This gives the protein CASSLNGGIYGYTF.

The rearrangement joins TRBV9 to TRBJ2-7, with 8 nucleotides matching TRBD1. There are 15 residues in the CDR3. Germline CDR1 is SGDLS and CDR2 is YYNGEE. The trim removed 3 bases at V and 2 bases at J, leaving 7 bases unmatched. CDR3 sequence reads: CASSASGDRPYEQYF. DNA for the CDR3: TGTGCCAGCAGCGCCTCCGGGGACAGGCCCTACGAGCAGTACTTC.

There are a few counts of this clonotype. V usage is TRBV30 and J usage is TRBJ2-3, with 7 bases identical to TRBD1. CDR1 is GTSNPN, CDR2 SVGIG, per germline (reference sequence). V shed 0 bases and J 3 bases; nucleotides not matched to a gene: 9. CDR3 length equals 16 residues. The CDR3 reads CAWSVEWAGGTDTQYF. The CDR3 nucleotides are TGTGCCTGGAGTGTGGAGTGGGCAGGGGGTACAGATACGCAGTATTTT.

This clonotype was found once. V and J are TRBV29-1 and TRBJ2-2, with D perhaps matching TRBD2 (5 bases). With 4 bases removed from V and 6 bases from J, the gap between germline ends came to 21 bases. The CDR3 is 16 amino acids. CDR1 and CDR2 (germline): SQVTM, ANQGSEA. The CDR3, as DNA: TGCAGCGTTGTCCGTGCAGCAGGCGAGGGTTCCGGGGAGCTGTTTTTT. Protein product: CSVVRAAGEGSGELFF.

The J gene is TRBJ2-3, the V gene TRBV10-3; 7 nucleotides line up with TRBD1. This CDR3 comprises 14 residues. Trimming removed 8 bases from V and 0 bases from J; junction bases left unmatched: 5. Germline V lookup: CDR1 ENHRY, CDR2 SYGVKD. CDR3 in DNA: TGTGCCATCGGCCGGGACAGCAGCACAGATACGCAGTATTTT. It yields the protein CAIGRDSSTDTQYF.

This clonotype came up a few times. The V gene is TRBV5-1, the J gene TRBJ2-3; no clear D gene. V lost 2 bases, J lost 0 bases, and 7 bases lay in between. Germline CDR1 SGHRS, CDR2 YFSETQ. This CDR3 region has 14 residues. CDR3 bases: TGCGCCAGCAGCTTTACAGCTAGCACAGATACGCAGTATTTT. Its protein product is CASSFTASTDTQYF.